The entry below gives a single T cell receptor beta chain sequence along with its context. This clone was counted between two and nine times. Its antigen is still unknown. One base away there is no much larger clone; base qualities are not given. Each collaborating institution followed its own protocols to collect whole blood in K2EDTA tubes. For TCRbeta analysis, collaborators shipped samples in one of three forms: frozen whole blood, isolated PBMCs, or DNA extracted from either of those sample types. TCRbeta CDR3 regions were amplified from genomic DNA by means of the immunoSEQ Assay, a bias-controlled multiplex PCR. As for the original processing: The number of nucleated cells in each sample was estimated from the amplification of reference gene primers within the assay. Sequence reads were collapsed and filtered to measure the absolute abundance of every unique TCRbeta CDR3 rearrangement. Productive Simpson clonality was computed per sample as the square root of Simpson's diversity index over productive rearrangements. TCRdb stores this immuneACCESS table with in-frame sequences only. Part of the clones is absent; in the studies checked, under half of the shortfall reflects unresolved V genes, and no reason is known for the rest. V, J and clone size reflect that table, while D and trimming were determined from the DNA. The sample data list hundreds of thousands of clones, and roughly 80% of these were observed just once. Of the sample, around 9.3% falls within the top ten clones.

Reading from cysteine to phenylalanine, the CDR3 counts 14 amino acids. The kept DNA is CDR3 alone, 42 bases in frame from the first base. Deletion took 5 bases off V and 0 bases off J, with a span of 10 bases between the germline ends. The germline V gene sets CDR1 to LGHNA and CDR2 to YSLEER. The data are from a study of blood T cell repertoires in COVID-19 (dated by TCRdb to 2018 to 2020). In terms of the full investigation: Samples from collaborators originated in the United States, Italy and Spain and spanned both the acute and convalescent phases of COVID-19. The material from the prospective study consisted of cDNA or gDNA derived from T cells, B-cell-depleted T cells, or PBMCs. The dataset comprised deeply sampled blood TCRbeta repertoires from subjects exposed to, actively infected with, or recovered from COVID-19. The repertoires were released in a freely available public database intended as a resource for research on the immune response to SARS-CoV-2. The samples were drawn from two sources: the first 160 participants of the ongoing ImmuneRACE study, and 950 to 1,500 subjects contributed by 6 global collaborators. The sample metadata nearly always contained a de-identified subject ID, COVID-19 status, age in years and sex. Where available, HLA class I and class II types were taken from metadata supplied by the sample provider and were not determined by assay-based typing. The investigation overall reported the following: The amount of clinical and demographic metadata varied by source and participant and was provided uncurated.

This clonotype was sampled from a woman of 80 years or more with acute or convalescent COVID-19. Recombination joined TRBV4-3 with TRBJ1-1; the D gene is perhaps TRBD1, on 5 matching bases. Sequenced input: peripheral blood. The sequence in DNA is TGCGCCAGCAGCGAGACAGTCATGAACACTGAAGCTTTCTTT. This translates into CASSETVMNTEAFF.